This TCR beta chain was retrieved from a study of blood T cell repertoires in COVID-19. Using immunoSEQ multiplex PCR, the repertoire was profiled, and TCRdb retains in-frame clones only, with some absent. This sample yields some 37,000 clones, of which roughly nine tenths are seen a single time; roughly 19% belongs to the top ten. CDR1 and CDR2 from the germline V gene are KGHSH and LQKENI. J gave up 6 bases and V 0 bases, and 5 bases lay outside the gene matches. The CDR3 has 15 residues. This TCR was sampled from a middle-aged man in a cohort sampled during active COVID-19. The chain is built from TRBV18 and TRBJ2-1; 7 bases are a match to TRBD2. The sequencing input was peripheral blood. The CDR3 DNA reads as TGTGCCAGCTCACCACCGGCTAGCGGCATCAATGAGCAGTTCTTC. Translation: CASSPPASGINEQFF.